This T cell receptor beta chain was documented in a study of T cells in Graves' hyperthyroidism and ophthalmopathy. The germline V gene encodes CDR1 ENHRY and CDR2 SYGVKD. The CDR3 runs 15 residues. The V and J ends lost 5 bases and 6 bases, in that order; junction bases with no gene match: 11. Authors of the study amplified TCR beta CDR3 regions from RNA transcripts. HTBI primers were the set used in a first-round RT-PCR of the TCR CDR3. Via MiXCR, TCRdb re-called the multiplex PCR reads, giving one row per CDR3 protein. The data show around 540,000 distinct CDR3 sequences, approximately 44% seen once.

This TCR was sampled from a woman under 30 with Graves' hyperthyroidism. The V call is TRBV10-3, the J call TRBJ1-2; the match to TRBD1 covers 8 bases. The sample consisted of peripheral blood or thyroid tissue (not recorded which). This chain's CDR3 is CAISKRNRGIDGYTF. Written as DNA, the CDR3 is TGTGCCATCAGTAAACGGAACAGGGGGATAGATGGCTACACCTTC.